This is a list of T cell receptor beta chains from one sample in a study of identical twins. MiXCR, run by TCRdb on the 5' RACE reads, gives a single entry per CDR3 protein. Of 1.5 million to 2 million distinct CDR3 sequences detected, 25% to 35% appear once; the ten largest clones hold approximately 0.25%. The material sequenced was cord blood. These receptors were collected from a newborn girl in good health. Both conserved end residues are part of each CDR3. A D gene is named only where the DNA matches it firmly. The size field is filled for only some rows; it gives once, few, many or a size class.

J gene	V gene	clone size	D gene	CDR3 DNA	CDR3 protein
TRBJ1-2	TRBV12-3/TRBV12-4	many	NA	TGTGCCAGCAGTTTAAGGACTTTGGGAGGCTACACCTTC	CASSLRTLGGYTF
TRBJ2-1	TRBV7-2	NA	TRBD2	TGTGCCAGCAGCTTAGCGATGCGACTAGCGGGGGACCCCTCCTACAATGAGCAGTTCTTC	CASSLAMRLAGDPSYNEQFF
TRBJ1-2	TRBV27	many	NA	TGTGCCAGCAGACCCGATGGACAGGGCTACACCTTC	CASRPDGQGYTF
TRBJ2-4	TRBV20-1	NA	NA	TGCAGTGCTAGAGATCTCTTGCAGGGGGGAAACATTCAGTACTTC	CSARDLLQGGNIQYF
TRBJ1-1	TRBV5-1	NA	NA	TGCGCCAGCAGCTTTGTGAGGGCTGGGCTGAACACTGAAGCTTTCTTT	CASSFVRAGLNTEAFF
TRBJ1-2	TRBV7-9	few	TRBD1	TGTGCCAGCAGCAAACGACAGGGGGCTATCTACTATGGCTACACCTTC	CASSKRQGAIYYGYTF
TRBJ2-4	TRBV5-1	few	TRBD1	TGCGCCAGCAGCTTACTTTCCTCCGGGACAGGGGCAAACATTCAGTACTTC	CASSLLSSGTGANIQYF
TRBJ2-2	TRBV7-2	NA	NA	TGTGCCAGCAGCCCATCCGAGCCCGGGGAGCTGTTTTTT	CASSPSEPGELFF
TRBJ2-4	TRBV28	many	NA	TGTGCCAGCAGTTTATGGGGGGGACCCTACAAAAACATTCAGTACTTC	CASSLWGGPYKNIQYF
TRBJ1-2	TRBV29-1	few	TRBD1	TGCAGCGTTTCCGGACAGGGACGGGGCTACACCTTC	CSVSGQGRGYTF
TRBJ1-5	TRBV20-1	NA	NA	TGCAGTGCTAGTTCGTCCGTCGGGGTTGGCAATCAGCCCCAGCATTTT	CSASSSVGVGNQPQHF
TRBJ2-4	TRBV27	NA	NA	TGTGCCAGCAGTTTAGGTGACAGGAGTGAGCAGTACTTC	CASSLGDRSEQYF
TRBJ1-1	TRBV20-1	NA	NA	TGCAGTGCTCCGGAGAGGGTTTGGTTGAACACTGAAGCTTTCTTT	CSAPERVWLNTEAFF
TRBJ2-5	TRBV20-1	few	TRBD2	TGCAGTGCAAGGACTAGCGGCCCGCAAGAGACCCAGTACTTC	CSARTSGPQETQYF
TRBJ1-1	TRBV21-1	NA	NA	TGTGCCAGCAGCAAACATAATCGGGGGAGCACTGAAGCTTTCTTT	CASSKHNRGSTEAFF
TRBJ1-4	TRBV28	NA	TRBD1	TGTGCCAGCAGCGCAGGGGGCAGGACTAATGAAAAACTGTTTTTT	CASSAGGRTNEKLFF
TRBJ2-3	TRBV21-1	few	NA	TGTGCCAGCCGGCGGGGGAGAAGTAATACGCAGTATTTT	CASRRGRSNTQYF
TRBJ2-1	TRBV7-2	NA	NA	TGTGCCAGCAGCTTAGCCCCTCTTTGGGGCAATGAGCAGTTCTTC	CASSLAPLWGNEQFF
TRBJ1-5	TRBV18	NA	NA	TGTGCCAGCTCGCTTCGGGCCGCTAATCAGCCCCAGCATTTT	CASSLRAANQPQHF
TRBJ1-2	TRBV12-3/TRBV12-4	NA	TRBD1	TGTGCCAGCAGTTTACGGGACAGGGAAAGCTACACCTTC	CASSLRDRESYTF
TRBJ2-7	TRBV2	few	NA	TGTGCCAGCAGTGAAGCTTCGGGAATCACCTACGAGCAGTACTTC	CASSEASGITYEQYF
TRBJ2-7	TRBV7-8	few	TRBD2	TGTGCCAGCAGCTTAGATGGGAGCGGGAGCTCCTACGAGCAGTACTTC	CASSLDGSGSSYEQYF
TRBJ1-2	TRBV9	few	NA	TGTGCCAGCAGCGTAGCTCCGGATGGGACACTCTATGGCTACACCTTC	CASSVAPDGTLYGYTF
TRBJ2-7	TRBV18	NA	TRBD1	TGTGCCAGCTCAAATCTTCTTCAGGGGGACGGGCAGTACTTC	CASSNLLQGDGQYF
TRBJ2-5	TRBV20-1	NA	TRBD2	TGCAGTGCTAGAGAGCAGTTTTGGACTAGCGGCATCGGTGAGCAGTACTTC	CSAREQFWTSGIGEQYF
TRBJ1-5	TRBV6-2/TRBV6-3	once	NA	TGTGCCAGCAGTCCCCCGGGGCGGGATCAGCCCCAGCATTTT	CASSPPGRDQPQHF
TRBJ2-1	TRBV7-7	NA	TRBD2	TGTGCCAGCAATAGGACTTCTCCGGGGGGACCTAGGAATGAGCAGTTCTTC	CASNRTSPGGPRNEQFF
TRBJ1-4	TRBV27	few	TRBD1	TGTGCCAGCAGGAGACAGGGGGTTAATGAAAAACTGTTTTTT	CASRRQGVNEKLFF
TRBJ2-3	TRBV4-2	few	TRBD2	TGTGCCAGCAGCCAAGTTATGGCGGGAGGGACAGATACGCAGTATTTT	CASSQVMAGGTDTQYF
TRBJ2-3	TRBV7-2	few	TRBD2	TGTGCCAGCAGCTTAGCGCGGGGGGTGACAGATACGCAGTATTTT	CASSLARGVTDTQYF
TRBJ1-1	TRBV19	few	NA	TGTGCCAGTAGTATTCGGGGGTCGGCTTTCTTT	CASSIRGSAFF